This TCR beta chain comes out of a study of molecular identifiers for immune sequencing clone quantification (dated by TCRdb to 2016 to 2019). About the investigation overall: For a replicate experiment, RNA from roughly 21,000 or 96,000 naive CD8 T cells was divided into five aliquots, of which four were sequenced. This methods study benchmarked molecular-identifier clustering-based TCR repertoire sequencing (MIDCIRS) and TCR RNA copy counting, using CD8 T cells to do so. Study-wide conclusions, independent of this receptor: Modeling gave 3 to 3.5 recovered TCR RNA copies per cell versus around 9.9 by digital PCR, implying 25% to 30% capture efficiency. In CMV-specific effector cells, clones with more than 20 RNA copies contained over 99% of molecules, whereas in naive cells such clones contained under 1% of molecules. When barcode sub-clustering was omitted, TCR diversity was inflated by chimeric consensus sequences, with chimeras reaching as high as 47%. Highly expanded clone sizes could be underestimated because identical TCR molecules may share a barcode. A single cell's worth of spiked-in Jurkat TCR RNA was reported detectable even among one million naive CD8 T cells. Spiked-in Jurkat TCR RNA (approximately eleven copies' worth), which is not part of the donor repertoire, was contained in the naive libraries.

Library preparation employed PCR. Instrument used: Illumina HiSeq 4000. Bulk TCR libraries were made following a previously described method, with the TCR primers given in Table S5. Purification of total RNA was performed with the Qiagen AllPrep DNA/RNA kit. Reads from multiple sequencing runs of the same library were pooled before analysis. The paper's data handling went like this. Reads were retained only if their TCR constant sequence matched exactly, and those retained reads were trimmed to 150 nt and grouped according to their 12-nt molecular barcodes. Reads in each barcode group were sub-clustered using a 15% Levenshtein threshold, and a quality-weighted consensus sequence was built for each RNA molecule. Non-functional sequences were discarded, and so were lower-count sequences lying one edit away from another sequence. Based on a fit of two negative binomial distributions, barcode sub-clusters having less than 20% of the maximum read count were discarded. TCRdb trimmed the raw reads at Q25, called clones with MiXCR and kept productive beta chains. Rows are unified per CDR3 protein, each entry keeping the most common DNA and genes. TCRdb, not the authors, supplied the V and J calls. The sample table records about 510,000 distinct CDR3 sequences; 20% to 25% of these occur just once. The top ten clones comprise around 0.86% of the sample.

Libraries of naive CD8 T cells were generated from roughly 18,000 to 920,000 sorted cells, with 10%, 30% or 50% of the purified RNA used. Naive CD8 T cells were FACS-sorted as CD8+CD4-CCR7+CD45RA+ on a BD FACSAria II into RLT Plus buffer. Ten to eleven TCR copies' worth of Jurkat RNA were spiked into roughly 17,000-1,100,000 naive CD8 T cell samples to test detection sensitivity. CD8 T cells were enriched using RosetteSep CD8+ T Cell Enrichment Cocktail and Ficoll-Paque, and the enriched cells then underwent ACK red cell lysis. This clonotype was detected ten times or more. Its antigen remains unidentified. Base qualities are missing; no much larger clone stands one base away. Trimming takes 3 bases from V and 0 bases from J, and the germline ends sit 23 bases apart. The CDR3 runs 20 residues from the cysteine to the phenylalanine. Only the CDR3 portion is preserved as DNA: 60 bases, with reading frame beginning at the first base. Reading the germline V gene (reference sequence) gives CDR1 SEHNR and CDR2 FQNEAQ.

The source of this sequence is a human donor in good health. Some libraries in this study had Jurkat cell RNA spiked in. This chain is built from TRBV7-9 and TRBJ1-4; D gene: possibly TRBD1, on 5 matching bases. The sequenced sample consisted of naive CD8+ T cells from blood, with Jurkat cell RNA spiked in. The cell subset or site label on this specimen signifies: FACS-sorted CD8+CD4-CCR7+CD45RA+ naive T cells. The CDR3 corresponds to CASSFPRDPSTLATNEKLFF. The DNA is TGTGCCAGCAGCTTCCCCCGGGACCCTTCAACTTTAGCAACTAATGAAAAACTGTTTTTT. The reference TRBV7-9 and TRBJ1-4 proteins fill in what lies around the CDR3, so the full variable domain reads DTGVSQNPRHKITKRGQNVTFRCDPISEHNRLYWYRQTLGQGPEFLTYFQNEAQLEKSRLLSDRFSAERPKGSFSTLEIQRTEQGDSAMYLCASSFPRDPSTLATNEKLFFGSGTQLSVL.